Each of the 8 T cell receptor beta chains below was sequenced from the same sample in a study of blood T cell repertoires in COVID-19. Using immunoSEQ multiplex PCR, the repertoire was profiled, and TCRdb retains in-frame clones only, with some absent. The sample consists of about 280,000 clones, 85% of them appearing once. Sequencing was performed on PBMCs or T cells enriched from blood (not recorded which). The source is a woman aged 45-65 years who had recovered from COVID-19.

The chain is built from TRBV27 and TRBJ1-6; no reliable D call. Trimming shortened V by 3 bases and J by 9 bases, and 6 bases separated the two germline ends. The CDR3 spans 12 residues. CDR1 is MNHEY and CDR2 is SMNVEV in the germline V gene (reference sequence). This chain's CDR3 is CASSFLRSPLHF. Here the CDR3 DNA reads TGTGCCAGCAGTTTCCTCCGTTCACCCCTCCACTTT.

The rearrangement uses TRBV30 and TRBJ2-5; no reliable D call. The CDR3 has 13 residues. The V gene lost 2 bases and the J gene lost 5 bases, with 12 bases spanning the gap. Per germline, CDR1 GTSNPN and CDR2 SVGIG (reference sequence). This chain's CDR3 is CAWSLLRRETQYF. Written as DNA, the CDR3 is TGTGCCTGGAGTTTACTCCGGCGGGAGACCCAGTACTTC.

The chain recombines TRBV28 with TRBJ1-5, with D tentatively TRBD1 (5 bases). V dropped 5 bases and J dropped 7 bases, with 18 bases sitting between them. CDR3 length: 15 residues. From germline, CDR1 is MDHEN and CDR2 SYDVKM. CDR3 in DNA: TGTGCCAGCAGTGCCACGGGGGGGAGCGGACAGCCCCAGCATTTT. This codes for CASSATGGSGQPQHF.

V is TRBV5-1 and J is TRBJ1-4; the D gene is possibly TRBD1 (5 bases). Per the germline V gene, CDR1 is SGHRS and CDR2 is YFSETQ. The CDR3 covers 16 residues. V was pared by 4 bases and J by 4 bases, with 17 bases between. The CDR3 coding sequence is TGCGCCAGCAGCCCAAGGACATCCGTCCGTAATGAAAAACTGTTTTTT. This translates into CASSPRTSVRNEKLFF.

This clone has only one observation. This chain joins TRBV3-1 (or the pseudogene TRBV3-2) and TRBJ1-6, with D perhaps TRBD1 (6 bases). This CDR3 is 15 amino acids long. V lost 2 bases and J lost 9, with 14 bases in between. Germline loops: CDR1 LGHDT, CDR2 YNNKEL (reference sequence). The CDR3 sequence is CASSQMAQGVSPLHF. For the CDR3, the DNA is TGTGCCAGCAGCCAAATGGCACAGGGAGTTTCACCCCTCCACTTT.

This rearrangement joins TRBV21-1 to TRBJ1-5; the D call of TRBD1 is as the table states it, not checked on the DNA. TRBV21-1 is a pseudogene. The CDR3 consists of 15 residues. DNA for the CDR3: TGTGCCAGCAGCACAGGGGTTTCGGGCAATCAGCCCCAGCATTTT. Translating it yields CASSTGVSGNQPQHF.

For the CDR3, the DNA is TGTGCCAGCAGCCAGGGGCAGGCGAGAGGCTACACCTTC. Encoded protein: CASSQGQARGYTF. The chain uses TRBV3-1 (or the pseudogene TRBV3-2) and TRBJ1-2; D possibly corresponds to TRBD1 (5 bases). Germline CDR1 reads LGHDT; CDR2 reads YNNKEL (reference sequence). This CDR3 spans 13 amino acids. V dropped 3 bases and J dropped 8 bases, with 13 bases sitting between them.

The V call is TRBV4-3, the J call TRBJ1-5; D is undetermined. Trimming removed 1 base at V and 3 bases at J, with 13 bases between. The germline V gene has CDR1 LGHNA and CDR2 YSLEER. This CDR3 comprises 16 residues. The CDR3 region is CASSQGRGAINQPQHF. CDR3 coding DNA: TGCGCCAGCAGCCAAGGGCGGGGAGCGATCAATCAGCCCCAGCATTTT.